This T cell receptor (beta chain) was retrieved from a study of vaccination and CD4 T cells after COVID-19. The Oncomine TCR Beta short-read assay sequenced DNA from cultured CD4+ T cells. TCRdb analysed the PCR reads with MiXCR anew, one entry per CDR3 protein. The repertoire holds fewer than 30,000 distinct CDR3 sequences, with 36% as singletons. Indicated time point: late sampling 161 to 241 days after vaccination in a few convalescent patients. Noted treatment: 10-day PBMC culture with coronavirus spike peptide pools or control peptides (ViraFEST assay). In regard to this clonotype: Antigen: not known.

The CDR3 runs to 13 residues. V lost 0 bases, J lost 10 bases, and 12 bases lay in between. The germline V gene has CDR1 SGHRS and CDR2 YFSETQ. The V gene is TRBV5-1, the J gene TRBJ2-3; D is ambiguous. The sequence derives from a human donor who had recovered from COVID-19. The source material was CD4+ T cells from blood, cultured in vitro, sampled about 7 months after SARS-CoV-2 vaccination. CDR3 nucleotides: TGCGCCAGCAGCTTGGGTGGCATCTTGGCGCAGTATTTT. It translates to CASSLGGILAQYF.